This record concerns one T cell receptor (beta chain) sequence. The data are from a study of control samples from healthy donors and cancer patients. The length of the CDR3 is 15 residues. V shed 4 bases, J shed 6 bases, and the junction held 7 bases outside the gene matches. Germline CDR1 and CDR2: MNHEY and SVGEGT. The repertoire was sequenced with immunoSEQ multiplex PCR; TCRdb's copy has only in-frame clones and lacks some. The repertoire has around 64,000 clones, roughly nine tenths of them found once; the top ten carry less than 6.5%. Sequenced: PBMCs. The clonotype was recovered from a man aged 60-69 years with colorectal cancer. The chain joins TRBV6-2 or TRBV6-3 to TRBJ2-1, with 9 bases fitting TRBD2. CDR3 DNA sequence: TGTGCCAGCAGTTGGCCTAGCGGGGTTCCCAATGAGCAGTTCTTC. Protein: CASSWPSGVPNEQFF.